A selection of T cell receptor beta chains follows, all from one sample in a study of blood T cell repertoires in COVID-19. Method: immunoSEQ multiplex PCR; TCRdb's copy keeps in-frame clones and lacks some. The sample has about 76,000 clones; around 70% are singletons. Sequencing was done on a sample of peripheral blood. The receptor set was obtained from an older man with acute or convalescent COVID-19. Both conserved end residues are part of each CDR3. The order of the fields is V gene, J gene, clone size, CDR3 protein. Only some rows state a clone size, as once, few, many or a class for expanded clones.

v_gene: TRBV3-1/TRBV3-2
j_gene: TRBJ2-5
abundance: -
CDR3aa: CASSQGGAPGEETQYF

v_gene: TRBV10-3
j_gene: TRBJ2-3
abundance: -
CDR3aa: CAINSGLAVTDTQYF

v_gene: TRBV18
j_gene: TRBJ1-5
abundance: -
CDR3aa: CASSPRGGLGNQPQHF

v_gene: TRBV5-1
j_gene: TRBJ1-1
abundance: -
CDR3aa: CASSLGWSGDPEAFF

v_gene: TRBV5-1
j_gene: TRBJ2-3
abundance: -
CDR3aa: CASSLVGTSGKDTQYF

v_gene: TRBV5-1
j_gene: TRBJ1-3
abundance: -
CDR3aa: CASSWTSPGGTGNTIYF

v_gene: TRBV7-2
j_gene: TRBJ1-2
abundance: -
CDR3aa: CASSLVETGAYGYTF

v_gene: TRBV11-2
j_gene: TRBJ1-1
abundance: -
CDR3aa: CASSRGQGRTEAFF

v_gene: TRBV6-5
j_gene: TRBJ2-2
abundance: few
CDR3aa: CASSYVGGDTGELFF

v_gene: TRBV28
j_gene: TRBJ1-3
abundance: -
CDR3aa: CASSLLRGGRGDF

v_gene: TRBV9
j_gene: TRBJ2-1
abundance: -
CDR3aa: CASSVGVSGYNEQFF

v_gene: TRBV27
j_gene: TRBJ2-1
abundance: -
CDR3aa: CASSLSGTGIEQFF

v_gene: TRBV19
j_gene: TRBJ2-1
abundance: -
CDR3aa: CASSTTGSSYNEQFF

v_gene: TRBV5-6
j_gene: TRBJ1-3
abundance: -
CDR3aa: CASSLWGQVANTIYF

v_gene: TRBV2
j_gene: TRBJ2-1
abundance: few
CDR3aa: CASSEREYNEQFF

v_gene: TRBV9
j_gene: TRBJ2-1
abundance: -
CDR3aa: CASSANLRLAGGINEQFF

v_gene: TRBV7-2
j_gene: TRBJ2-3
abundance: once
CDR3aa: CASSRGSTWGDTQYF

v_gene: TRBV6-5
j_gene: TRBJ2-5
abundance: -
CDR3aa: CASSYQGGGETQYF

v_gene: TRBV9
j_gene: TRBJ2-1
abundance: -
CDR3aa: CASSVGASGSHEQFF

v_gene: TRBV18
j_gene: TRBJ2-1
abundance: -
CDR3aa: CASSPGLAGGLSSYNEQFF

v_gene: TRBV12-3/TRBV12-4
j_gene: TRBJ1-1
abundance: few
CDR3aa: CASSSIYLAFF

v_gene: TRBV3-1/TRBV3-2
j_gene: TRBJ2-5
abundance: -
CDR3aa: CASSQQFQETQYF

v_gene: TRBV6-5
j_gene: TRBJ2-7
abundance: -
CDR3aa: CASSYYLGASYEQYF

v_gene: TRBV2
j_gene: TRBJ2-7
abundance: few
CDR3aa: CASVGVINHEQYF

v_gene: TRBV7-2
j_gene: TRBJ2-7
abundance: -
CDR3aa: CASSPGLAVYEQYF

v_gene: TRBV18
j_gene: TRBJ1-2
abundance: -
CDR3aa: CASSPPDRGGYGYTF

v_gene: TRBV7-3
j_gene: TRBJ2-7
abundance: once
CDR3aa: CASSLNGVYEQYF

v_gene: TRBV6-4
j_gene: TRBJ2-1
abundance: -
CDR3aa: CASWAGGNYNEQFF

v_gene: TRBV10-3
j_gene: TRBJ2-3
abundance: -
CDR3aa: CAISEPGTSGSADTQYF

v_gene: TRBV28
j_gene: TRBJ1-2
abundance: once
CDR3aa: CATQPGTAYGYTF

v_gene: TRBV11-2
j_gene: TRBJ2-1
abundance: -
CDR3aa: CASSSGQSVEQFF

v_gene: TRBV19
j_gene: TRBJ2-2
abundance: -
CDR3aa: CASSSWTDFPNTGELFF

v_gene: TRBV6-5
j_gene: TRBJ1-2
abundance: few
CDR3aa: CASGTDINGYTF